The present T cell receptor (beta chain) was sequenced within a study of cytomegalovirus exposure and HLA in healthy donors. Regarding the study as a whole: In a later analysis, TCR beta V- and J-gene trimming was associated with a missense DCLRE1C variant. Within the data, a cluster of highly shared sequence variants was likely a sequencing artifact.

This clone was counted between two and nine times. Its antigen remains unidentified. Researchers ran the PCR with 60 Vbeta and 13 Jbeta primers. Some clones are missing from TCRdb's copy, which holds only in-frame ones; the method was immunoSEQ multiplex PCR. The table has approximately 35,000 clones, approximately 82% seen once. V lost 1 base to trimming and J lost 10 bases, with 13 bases between them. CDR3 length: 13 residues. Germline lookup yields CDR1 LGHNT and CDR2 FRNRAP. Sequencing input: PBMCs. The V and J genes are TRBV12-5 and TRBJ1-1; the D is unclear. The TCR sequence derives from a young woman in good health and CMV-seronegative. The CDR3, as DNA: TGTGCTAGTGGTTTGGGTACCCCTAGTGGAGCTTTCTTT. Its protein is CASGLGTPSGAFF.